A selection of T cell receptor beta chains follows, all from one sample in a study of radiotherapy plus CTLA-4 blockade in lung cancer. The method was immunoSEQ multiplex PCR; TCRdb's version includes in-frame clones alone and lacks a portion of them. Here the sample spans roughly 48,000 clones, approximately 79% being singletons. Sequencing used peripheral blood, obtained from a patient treated with radiotherapy plus ipilimumab. The receptors come from a human donor with non-small cell lung cancer who had stable disease on radiotherapy plus ipilimumab. CDR3s include the opening cysteine and the closing phenylalanine or tryptophan. D genes are given only for firm matches. The size field is filled for only some rows; it gives once, few, many or a size class.

TRBV9	TRBJ1-2	.	.	CASSEDSGTYLYGYTF	TGTGCCAGCAGCGAAGATTCAGGGACCTACCTTTATGGCTACACCTTC
TRBV7-2	TRBJ1-2	.	once	CASSLDGINYGYTF	TGTGCCAGCAGCTTAGACGGCATAAACTATGGCTACACCTTC
TRBV7-2	TRBJ1-1	.	.	CASRLGSGVGSEAFF	TGTGCCAGCAGACTAGGCTCCGGGGTTGGCTCTGAAGCTTTCTTT
TRBV2	TRBJ1-2	TRBD1	once	CASSSPGQGNYGYTF	TGTGCCAGCAGTTCCCCGGGACAGGGTAACTATGGCTACACCTTC
TRBV15	TRBJ1-6	.	.	CATSKRVPNSPLHF	TGTGCCACCAGCAAAAGGGTTCCTAATTCACCCCTCCACTTT
TRBV7-9	TRBJ1-1	.	.	CASSLGSWNTEAFF	TGTGCCAGCAGCTTAGGGAGCTGGAACACTGAAGCTTTCTTT
TRBV6-1	TRBJ1-2	TRBD1	.	CASRTTGVYGYTF	TGTGCCAGCAGGACGACAGGGGTATATGGCTACACCTTC
TRBV5-1	TRBJ2-3	TRBD1	.	CASSLVGQGGPTDTQYF	TGCGCCAGCAGCTTGGTGGGACAGGGAGGGCCCACAGATACGCAGTATTTT
TRBV7-8	TRBJ1-5	.	.	CASSLLGGAGDNQPQHF	TGTGCCAGCAGCTTATTAGGGGGTGCTGGAGACAATCAGCCCCAGCATTTT
TRBV4-2	TRBJ2-2	.	.	CASSQVTFTGELFF	TGTGCCAGCAGCCAAGTTACGTTTACCGGGGAGCTGTTTTTT